The sequence of this T cell receptor (beta chain) was determined in a study of T-cell memory formation after mild COVID-19. Across the whole study: Most TCR clusters belonged to a single donor. Study outcomes and limitations: Cross-reactive memory seemingly joined, as some responding clones were found in pre-infection memory. Clones that contracted from day 15 to 85 were balanced CD4/CD8, while later expanders leaned CD4+. Second-wave clones peaking on day 37 lacked confirmed SARS-CoV-2 specificity.

Concerning this clonotype itself: Its cognate antigen is unknown.

MiXCR was run by TCRdb on the 5' RACE reads, yielding one entry per CDR3 protein. The sample lists around 430,000 distinct CDR3 sequences, approximately 15% occurring once. This CDR3 comprises 15 residues. Looked up from germline, CDR1 is SGHTA and CDR2 is FQGNSA. Germline trimming cut 1 base from V and 6 bases from J; bases unmatched to any gene: 6. This sequence originates from a young man who had mild COVID-19 (a few samples of this study predate the infection). Cell type and time point are not known. The sample comprised PBMCs or a T cell subset sorted from them (not recorded which). The rearrangement joins TRBV7-2 to TRBJ2-1; 7 positions agree with TRBD1. The CDR3 sequence is CASSLVSAGGNEQFF. The CDR3 coding sequence is TGTGCCAGCAGCTTAGTGTCGGCAGGGGGCAATGAGCAGTTCTTC.